This T cell receptor beta chain derives from a study of shared clonotypes between healthy human individuals. Turning to the study itself: CD4 naive and CD4 memory each took three plates per donor, while CD8 naive took two and CD8 memory one.

This CDR3 contains 14 residues. V was clipped by 5 bases and J by 8 bases, with 15 bases between them. CDR1 is MNHEY and CDR2 is SVGAGI in the germline V gene. The data were produced by immunoSEQ multiplex PCR, yet TCRdb's version contains in-frame clones alone and is incomplete. The repertoire holds 2 million to 2.5 million clones, with roughly 94% as singletons. The J gene is TRBJ2-2, the V gene TRBV6-5; D not resolved. Sequences were obtained from naive CD4+ T cells sorted from blood. Subset: CD45RA+ positively selected. This clonotype was obtained from a man between 18 and 35 years old in good health. The CDR3, as DNA: TGTGCCAGCAGTCCCTCCGGTCTCTTGGGGGAGCTGTTTTTT. Translating it yields CASSPSGLLGELFF.